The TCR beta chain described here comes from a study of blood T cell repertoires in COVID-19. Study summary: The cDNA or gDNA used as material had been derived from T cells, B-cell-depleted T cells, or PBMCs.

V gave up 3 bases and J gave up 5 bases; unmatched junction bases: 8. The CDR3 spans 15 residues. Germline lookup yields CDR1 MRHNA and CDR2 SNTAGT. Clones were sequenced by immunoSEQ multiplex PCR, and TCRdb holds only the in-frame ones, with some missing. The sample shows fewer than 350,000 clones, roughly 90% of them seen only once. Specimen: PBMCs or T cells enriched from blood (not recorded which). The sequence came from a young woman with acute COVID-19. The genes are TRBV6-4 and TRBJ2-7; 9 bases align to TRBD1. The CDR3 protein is CASSESGTGIHEQYF. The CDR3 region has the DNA TGTGCCAGCAGTGAGTCCGGGACAGGGATCCACGAGCAGTACTTC.